Below are 28 T cell receptor beta chains sequenced from a single sample in a study of blood T cell repertoires in COVID-19. Sequencing used immunoSEQ multiplex PCR; TCRdb keeps in-frame clones, though not all of them. Among over 90,000 clones listed, roughly nine tenths were seen once. Sequences were obtained from peripheral blood. The source is a woman between 50 and 59 years old with COVID-19, enrolled during active disease.

This rearrangement joins TRBV2 to TRBJ1-6; 9 positions match TRBD1. Germline CDR1 reads SNHLY; CDR2 reads FYNNEI. The CDR3 covers 15 residues. With V trimmed by 2 bases and J by 9 bases, 5 bases remained unmatched. The CDR3: CASSETGQGTSPLHF. DNA for the CDR3: TGTGCCAGCAGTGAAACGGGACAGGGTACTTCACCCCTCCACTTT.

The V and J genes are TRBV5-4 and TRBJ2-5, with 16 nucleotides matching TRBD2. CDR1 is SGHNT, CDR2 YYREEE, per germline (reference sequence). The CDR3 is 15 amino acids. The V gene end was trimmed by 3 bases and the J gene end by 9 bases; junction bases not matched to a gene: 5. The CDR3 loop is CASSSGTSGGAAQYF. For the CDR3, the DNA is TGTGCCAGCAGCTCCGGGACTAGCGGGGGGGCGGCCCAGTACTTC. The complete variable domain, with remaining parts taken from reference TRBV5-4 and TRBJ2-5, reads ETGVTQSPTHLIKTRGQQVTLRCSSQSGHNTVSWYQQALGQGPQFIFQYYREEENGRGNFPPRFSGLQFPNYSSELNVNALELDDSALYLCASSSGTSGGAAQYFGPGTRLLVL.

The rearrangement joins TRBV30 to TRBJ1-3; the D gene is possibly TRBD1 (6 bases). The germline CDR1 and CDR2 sequences are GTSNPN and SVGIG (reference sequence). This CDR3 is built from 13 residues. V was cut by 4 bases and J by 5 bases, with 12 bases left in between. The DNA of the CDR3 is TGTGCCTGGACTACGGGACATCGAAACACCATATATTTT. Protein product: CAWTTGHRNTIYF.

CDR3 sequence reads: CASSLDRVSGNTEAFF. CDR3 coding DNA: TGCGCCAGCAGCCTAGACCGGGTTAGTGGGAACACTGAAGCTTTCTTT. The genes are TRBV4-3 and TRBJ1-1; D call uncertain. The V end lost 4 bases, the J end lost 1 base, and 16 bases lay between the germline ends. The CDR3 is 16 residues long. Germline values: CDR1 LGHNA, CDR2 YSLEER.

The V call is TRBV5-4, the J call TRBJ2-5; 8 bases match TRBD1. Trimming removed 4 bases from V and 5 bases from J; junction bases left unmatched: 10. CDR1 and CDR2 from the germline V gene are SGHNT and YYREEE (reference sequence). The CDR3 has 15 residues. The chain's CDR3 is CASSGGQGSLETQYF. CDR3 DNA: TGTGCCAGCAGCGGCGGACAGGGATCCTTGGAGACCCAGTACTTC.

The chain employs TRBV24-1 and TRBJ2-1; TRBD1 matches 7 bases. CDR1 and CDR2 (germline): KGHDR, SFDVKD. This CDR3 has 17 residues. V lost 0 bases, J lost 7 bases, and 11 bases stayed unmatched. DNA of the CDR3: TGTGCCACCAGTGATTTGTTGGACGGGAAGGGGGCGAATGAGCAGTTCTTC. Its protein product is CATSDLLDGKGANEQFF.

This clone was seen once. The gene calls are TRBV7-3 and TRBJ2-1; a weak D match, TRBD1 (6 bases). The CDR3 spans 13 residues. Trimming removed 1 base at V and 7 bases at J, with 8 bases between. Germline V gene data show CDR1 as SGHTA and CDR2 as FQGTGA. The CDR3 here is CASSLIQGNEQFF. For the CDR3, the DNA is TGTGCCAGCAGCTTAATCCAGGGGAATGAGCAGTTCTTC.

This clone was seen just once. The J gene is TRBJ1-2, the V gene TRBV7-2; tentatively, D is TRBD1 (5 bases). The germline V gene has CDR1 SGHTA and CDR2 FQGNSA. There are 14 residues in the CDR3. V was pared by 3 bases and J by 4 bases, with 12 bases between. CDR3 residues: CASSLSQGGYGYTF. The CDR3 nucleotides are TGTGCCAGCAGCTTGAGTCAGGGTGGCTATGGCTACACCTTC.

The rearrangement links TRBV6-6 to TRBJ1-4; 8 bases are shared with TRBD1. The CDR3 sequence is 16 residues long. V shed 4 bases and J 0 bases; nucleotides not matched to a gene: 4. In germline, CDR1 is MNHNY, CDR2 SVGAGI (reference sequence). The CDR3 is CASSSVTGATNEKLFF. The CDR3 coding sequence is TGTGCCAGCAGTTCTGTGACAGGGGCAACTAATGAAAAACTGTTTTTT.

This rearrangement joins TRBV2 to TRBJ2-2; 7 bases map to TRBD1. With V trimmed by 7 bases and J by 8 bases, 10 bases remained unmatched. The CDR3 covers 14 residues. In germline, CDR1 is SNHLY, CDR2 FYNNEI. The CDR3: CASTRDSLGGELFF. Here the CDR3 DNA reads TGTGCCAGCACCAGGGACAGCCTGGGAGGGGAGCTGTTTTTT.

The V gene is TRBV7-2, the J gene TRBJ2-1; D possibly corresponds to TRBD2 (6 bases). CDR1 is SGHTA and CDR2 is FQGNSA in the germline V gene. Trimming took off 4 bases at V and 8 bases at J, with 21 bases between the two ends. The CDR3 extends over 16 amino acids. This CDR3 is CASSSGRGRGFDEQFF. CDR3 in DNA: TGTGCCAGCAGCTCAGGTCGTGGTCGGGGGTTCGATGAGCAGTTCTTC.

This clone was seen once. This chain uses TRBV10-3 with TRBJ2-2, with 7 bases aligning to TRBD2. CDR3 length: 14 residues. J was trimmed by 3 bases and V by 10 bases; bases with no gene match: 8. CDR1 is ENHRY and CDR2 is SYGVKD in the germline V gene. The CDR3 sequence: CATRRAGDTGELFF. Here the CDR3 DNA reads TGTGCCACTCGAAGGGCGGGGGACACCGGGGAGCTGTTTTTT.

This sequence joins TRBV7-3 and TRBJ1-3; 8 positions match TRBD1. V was pared by 5 bases and J by 3 bases, with 3 bases of the junction left unmatched. Looked up from germline, CDR1 is SGHTA and CDR2 is FQGTGA. This CDR3 comprises 14 residues. CDR3 in DNA: TGTGCCAGCAGCCCAGGGGGCTTTGGAAACACCATATATTTT. Protein product: CASSPGGFGNTIYF.

This chain joins TRBV9 and TRBJ1-6; 7 bases agree with TRBD1. The length of the CDR3 is 13 residues. Germline trimming cut 3 bases from V and 10 bases from J; bases unmatched to any gene: 4. Germline CDR1 reads SGDLS; CDR2 reads YYNGEE. The CDR3 sequence is CASSATGVSPLHF. Written as DNA, the CDR3 is TGTGCCAGCAGCGCCACAGGGGTATCACCCCTCCACTTT.

Only one count was recorded for this clone. The chain carries TRBV9 and TRBJ1-4; TRBD1 agrees at 7 bases. The germline V gene encodes CDR1 SGDLS and CDR2 YYNGEE. V dropped 4 bases and J dropped 3; count of bases not matched to a gene: 12. The CDR3 contains 17 residues. The CDR3 nucleotides are TGTGCCAGCAGCCGGGGACAGACCCAAATGGCTAATGAAAAACTGTTTTTT. This translates into CASSRGQTQMANEKLFF.

The chain employs TRBV29-1 and TRBJ1-2; TRBD1 matches 11 bases. Germline trimming cut 2 bases from V and 4 bases from J; bases unmatched to any gene: 6. In germline, CDR1 is SQVTM, CDR2 ANQGSEA. The CDR3 extends over 15 amino acids. CDR3 sequence reads: CSVERGTGGGYGYTF. CDR3 DNA: TGCAGCGTTGAAAGGGGGACAGGGGGTGGCTATGGCTACACCTTC.

The chain recombines TRBV24-1 with TRBJ1-2; D gene uncertain. V lost 1 base and J lost 5, with 19 bases in between. The CDR3 runs to 17 residues. Germline values: CDR1 KGHDR, CDR2 SFDVKD. CDR3 bases: TGTGCCACCAGTGATTTATTTTTCGGCCGCGGAGATTATGGCTACACCTTC. Protein: CATSDLFFGRGDYGYTF.

This clone was seen only a few times. This sequence joins TRBV9 and TRBJ2-7; weak D call: TRBD2 (5 bases). This CDR3 is built from 16 residues. V was pared by 3 bases and J by 2 bases, with 18 bases between. The germline gives CDR1 SGDLS, CDR2 YYNGEE. The CDR3 protein is CASSAGGLLNPYEQYF. CDR3 in DNA: TGTGCCAGCAGCGCTGGAGGACTTCTTAATCCCTACGAGCAGTACTTC.

This clone was picked up one time. This chain uses TRBV7-2 with TRBJ1-6, with 10 bases identical to TRBD1. This CDR3 spans 15 amino acids. The ends lost 4 bases at V and 5 bases at J; junction bases unmatched: 2. Germline V lookup: CDR1 SGHTA, CDR2 FQGNSA. CDR3 bases: TGTGCCAGCAGCTCGGGACAGGGGAATAATTCACCCCTCCACTTT. Translation: CASSSGQGNNSPLHF.

This rearrangement joins TRBV12-2 to TRBJ2-7; the D segment call TRBD1 is taken from the table without a DNA check. TRBV12-2 is an annotated pseudogene. The CDR3 covers 16 residues. The CDR3 sequence is CASRHIRGLDSYEQYF. In DNA form, the CDR3 reads TGTGCAAGTCGCCACATAAGGGGGCTAGACTCCTACGAGCAGTACTTC.

This clone was observed a handful of times. The chain is built from TRBV11-3 and TRBJ1-6, with TRBD1 matching over 8 bases. This CDR3 contains 13 residues. Germline V lookup: CDR1 SGHNT, CDR2 YENEEA. The V segment lost 3 bases and the J segment 11 bases; nucleotides outside the gene matches: 3. CDR3 region: CASSFEQGAPLHF. The CDR3 nucleotides read TGTGCCAGCAGCTTTGAACAGGGGGCACCCCTCCACTTT.

The V call is TRBV10-3, the J call TRBJ1-5; D remains unclear. From germline, CDR1 is ENHRY and CDR2 SYGVKD. The germline V and J ends were trimmed by 0 bases and 0 bases, with 15 bases remaining between them. CDR3 length: 18 residues. In nucleotides, the CDR3 is TGTGCCATCAGTGAGTCGTTAGCAAAGAAGGATAGCAATCAGCCCCAGCATTTT. It yields the protein CAISESLAKKDSNQPQHF.

The rearrangement joins TRBV4-1 to TRBJ1-5; the D is unclear. Germline-derived CDR1 and CDR2 are MGHRA and YSYEKL. This CDR3 is built from 13 residues. The V end was cut by 2 bases, the J end by 4 bases, with 6 bases between. CDR3 loop: CASSQLRNQPQHF. CDR3 nucleotide sequence: TGCGCCAGCAGCCAACTCAGGAATCAGCCCCAGCATTTT.

The chain has TRBV11-2 and TRBJ2-7, with D maybe TRBD1 (6 bases). This CDR3 has 13 residues. The V gene's germline CDR1 is SGHAT and CDR2 FQNNGV. Trimming cost V 5 bases and J 3 bases, with 11 bases left between them. CDR3 amino acids: CASSDQQGYEQYF. The CDR3 DNA reads TGTGCCAGCAGCGACCAACAGGGCTACGAGCAGTACTTC.

The genes are TRBV19 and TRBJ2-6, with TRBD2 matching 11 bases. Germline CDR1 and CDR2: LNHDA and SQIVND (reference sequence). V lost 5 bases, J lost 0 bases, and 6 bases stayed unmatched. The CDR3 is 18 amino acids. The CDR3 DNA follows: TGTGCCAGTAGTCCCACCGGACTAGCGGGCTCTGGGGCCAACGTCCTGACTTTC. This encodes CASSPTGLAGSGANVLTF.

The chain links TRBV5-1 to TRBJ1-1, with 9 bases lining up with TRBD1. With V trimmed by 0 bases and J by 10 bases, 7 bases remained unmatched. From germline, CDR1 is SGHRS and CDR2 YFSETQ. The CDR3 consists of 14 residues. For the CDR3, the DNA is TGCGCCAGCAGCTTGGAACCGGGACAGGGAAGAGCTTTCTTT. Protein product: CASSLEPGQGRAFF.

The chain carries TRBV7-9 and TRBJ2-2; D possibly corresponds to TRBD1 (5 bases). Germline V CDR1 and CDR2: SEHNR, FQNEAQ (reference sequence). Trimming stripped 8 bases from V and 1 base from J, with 5 bases between. The CDR3 length is 12 residues. CDR3 sequence reads: CASGQNTGELFF. CDR3 nucleotide sequence: TGTGCCAGCGGACAGAACACCGGGGAGCTGTTTTTT.

This chain connects TRBV4-2 to TRBJ2-5, with unresolved D. The CDR3 contains 15 residues. Deletions cut 0 bases from V and 5 bases from J, with 13 bases between. Looked up from germline, CDR1 is LGHNA and CDR2 is YNFKEQ. The CDR3 bases are TGTGCCAGCAGCCAAGAACCAAGCCCCCCCGAGACCCAGTACTTC. Its protein product is CASSQEPSPPETQYF.